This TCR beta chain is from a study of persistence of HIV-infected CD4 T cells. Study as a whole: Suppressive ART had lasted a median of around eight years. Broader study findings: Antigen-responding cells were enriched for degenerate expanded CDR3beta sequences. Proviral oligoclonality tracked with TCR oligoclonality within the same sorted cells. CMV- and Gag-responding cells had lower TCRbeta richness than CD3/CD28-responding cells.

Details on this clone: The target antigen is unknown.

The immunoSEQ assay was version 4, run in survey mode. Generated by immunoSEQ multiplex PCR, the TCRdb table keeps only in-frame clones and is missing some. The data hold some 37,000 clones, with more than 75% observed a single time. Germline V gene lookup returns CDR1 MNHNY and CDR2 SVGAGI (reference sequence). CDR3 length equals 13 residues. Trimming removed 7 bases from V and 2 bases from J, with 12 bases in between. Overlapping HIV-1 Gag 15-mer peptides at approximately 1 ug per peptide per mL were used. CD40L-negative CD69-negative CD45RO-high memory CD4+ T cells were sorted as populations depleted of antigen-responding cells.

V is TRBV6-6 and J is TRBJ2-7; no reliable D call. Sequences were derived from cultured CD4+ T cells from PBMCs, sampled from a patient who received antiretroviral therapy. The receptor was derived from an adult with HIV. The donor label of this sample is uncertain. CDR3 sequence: CASKRASTYEQYF. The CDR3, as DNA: TGTGCCAGCAAACGGGCCAGTACCTACGAGCAGTACTTC.